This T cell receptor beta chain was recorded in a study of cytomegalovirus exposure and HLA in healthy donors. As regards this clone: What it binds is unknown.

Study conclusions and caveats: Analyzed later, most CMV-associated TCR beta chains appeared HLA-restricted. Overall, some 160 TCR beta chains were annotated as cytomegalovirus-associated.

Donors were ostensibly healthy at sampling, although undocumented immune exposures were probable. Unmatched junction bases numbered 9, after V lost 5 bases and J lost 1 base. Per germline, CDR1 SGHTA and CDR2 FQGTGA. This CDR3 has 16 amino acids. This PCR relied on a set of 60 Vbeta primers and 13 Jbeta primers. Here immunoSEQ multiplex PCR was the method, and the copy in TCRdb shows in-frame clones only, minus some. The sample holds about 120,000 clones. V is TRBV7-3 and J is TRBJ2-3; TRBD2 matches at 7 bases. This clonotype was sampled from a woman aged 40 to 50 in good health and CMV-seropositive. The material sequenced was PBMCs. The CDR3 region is CASSPRTRRGTDTQYF. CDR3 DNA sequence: TGTGCCAGCAGCCCCCGGACTAGGAGGGGCACAGATACGCAGTATTTT.